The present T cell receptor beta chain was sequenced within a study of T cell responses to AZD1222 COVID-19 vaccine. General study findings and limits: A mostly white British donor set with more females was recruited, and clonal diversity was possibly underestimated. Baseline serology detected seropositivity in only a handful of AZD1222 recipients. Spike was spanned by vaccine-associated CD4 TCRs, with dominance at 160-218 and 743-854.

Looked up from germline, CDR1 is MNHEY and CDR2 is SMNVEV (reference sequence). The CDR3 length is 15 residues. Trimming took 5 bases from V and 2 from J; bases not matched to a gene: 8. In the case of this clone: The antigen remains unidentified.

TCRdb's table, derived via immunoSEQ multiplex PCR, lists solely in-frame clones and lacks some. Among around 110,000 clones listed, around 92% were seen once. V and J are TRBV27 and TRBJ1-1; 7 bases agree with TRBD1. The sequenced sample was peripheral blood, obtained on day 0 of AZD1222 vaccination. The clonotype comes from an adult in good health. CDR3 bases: TGTGCCAGCAGTCCACGGGACAGATTCAACACTGAAGCTTTCTTT. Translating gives CASSPRDRFNTEAFF.